This T cell receptor (beta chain) was identified during a study of blood T cell repertoires in COVID-19. About the study: Collection of acute and convalescent COVID-19 samples took place in the United States, Italy and Spain. PBMCs, B-cell-depleted T cells, or T cells were the source of the cDNA or gDNA that made up the material.

Trimming cost V 5 bases and J 2 bases, with 13 bases left between them. CDR3 size: 16 residues. CDR1 and CDR2 (germline): SGHTA, FQGNSA. In the original analysis: Reference gene primer amplification gave nucleated cell count estimates. Clones were sequenced by immunoSEQ multiplex PCR, and TCRdb holds only the in-frame ones, with some missing. That table gives V, J and clone size, and the DNA gave D and trimming. In the table there are tens of thousands of clones, around 78% of which are singletons. Sequencing used peripheral blood. The clonotype was recovered from a human donor in a cohort sampled during active COVID-19. V is TRBV7-2 and J is TRBJ2-6; tentatively, D is TRBD1 (6 bases). CDR3 nucleotides: TGTGCCAGCAGCCCTACACAGGGAGCTGGGGCCAACGTCCTGACTTTC. Amino acids: CASSPTQGAGANVLTF.